The source of this TCR beta chain is a study of cytomegalovirus exposure and HLA in healthy donors. The table lists this clone with a few counts. The antigen remains undetermined. General study results and limits: Rarity held for most TCR sequences, but there were some public TCRs that occurred in many donors.

Among the roughly 120 subjects of the validation cohort, separate from the roughly 650-subject first cohort, were the donors. Profiled with immunoSEQ multiplex PCR; TCRdb holds only in-frame clones, not every one. The repertoire has 150,000 to 200,000 clones, 84% of them found once; the top ten carry around 6.7%. V lost 1 base, J lost 4 bases, and 7 bases lay in between. The CDR3 is 13 amino acids. CDR1 KGHSH and CDR2 LQKENI come from the germline V gene. The sample was PBMCs. The V and J genes are TRBV18 and TRBJ2-5, with D unresolved. The TCR sequence derives from a man in his late teens or twenties in good health and CMV-seropositive. CDR3 sequence reads: CASSPRERETQYF. The CDR3, as DNA: TGTGCCAGCTCACCACGCGAGCGAGAGACCCAGTACTTC.